This TCR beta chain was recorded in a study of Ad26.COV2.S vaccination and SARS-CoV-2 variants. Findings of the study overall: Spike-specific responses of CD8+ and CD4+ T cells were reported to display substantial breadth after vaccination. In TCR breadth and depth analyses, total T cell responses may have been underestimated.

Trimming cost V 3 bases and J 3 bases, with 8 bases left between them. The V gene's germline CDR1 is MNHEY and CDR2 SMNVEV (reference sequence). The CDR3 is 14 amino acids. In the case of this clone: Its antigen is currently unknown.

Method: immunoSEQ multiplex PCR; TCRdb's copy keeps in-frame clones and lacks some. The table includes 300,000 to 350,000 clones, around 90% detected once. As to treatment: 15 to 20 received Ad26.COV2.S at low or high dose, single or two shots; roughly five received placebo; per-sample allocation not given. The study sampled participants on day 63 after the first vaccine or placebo injection. This sequence joins TRBV27 and TRBJ1-4; D is perhaps TRBD1 (6 bases). The clonotype originates from a person aged 18 to 65 who received the Ad26.COV2.S COVID-19 vaccine or a placebo. The source was peripheral blood, collected in a trial of Ad26.COV2.S vaccine versus placebo. This CDR3 reads CASSFWGPNEKLFF. The CDR3 coding sequence is TGTGCCAGCAGTTTCTGGGGGCCTAATGAAAAACTGTTTTTT.